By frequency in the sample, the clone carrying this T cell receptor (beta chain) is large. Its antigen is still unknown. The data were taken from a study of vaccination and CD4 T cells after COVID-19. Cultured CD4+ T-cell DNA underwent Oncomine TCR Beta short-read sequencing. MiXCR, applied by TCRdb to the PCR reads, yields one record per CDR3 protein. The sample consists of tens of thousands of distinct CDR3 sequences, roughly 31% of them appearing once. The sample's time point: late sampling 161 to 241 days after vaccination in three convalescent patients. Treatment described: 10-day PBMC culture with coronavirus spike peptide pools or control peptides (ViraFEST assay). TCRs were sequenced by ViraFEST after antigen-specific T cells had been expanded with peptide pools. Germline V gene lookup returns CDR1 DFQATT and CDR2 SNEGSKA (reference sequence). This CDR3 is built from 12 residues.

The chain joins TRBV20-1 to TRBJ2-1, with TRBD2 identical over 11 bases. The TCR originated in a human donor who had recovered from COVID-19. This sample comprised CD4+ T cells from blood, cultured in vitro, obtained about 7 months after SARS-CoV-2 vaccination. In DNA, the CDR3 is TGCAGGGGACTAGCGGATTACAATGAGCAGTTCTTC. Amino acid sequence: CRGLADYNEQFF.